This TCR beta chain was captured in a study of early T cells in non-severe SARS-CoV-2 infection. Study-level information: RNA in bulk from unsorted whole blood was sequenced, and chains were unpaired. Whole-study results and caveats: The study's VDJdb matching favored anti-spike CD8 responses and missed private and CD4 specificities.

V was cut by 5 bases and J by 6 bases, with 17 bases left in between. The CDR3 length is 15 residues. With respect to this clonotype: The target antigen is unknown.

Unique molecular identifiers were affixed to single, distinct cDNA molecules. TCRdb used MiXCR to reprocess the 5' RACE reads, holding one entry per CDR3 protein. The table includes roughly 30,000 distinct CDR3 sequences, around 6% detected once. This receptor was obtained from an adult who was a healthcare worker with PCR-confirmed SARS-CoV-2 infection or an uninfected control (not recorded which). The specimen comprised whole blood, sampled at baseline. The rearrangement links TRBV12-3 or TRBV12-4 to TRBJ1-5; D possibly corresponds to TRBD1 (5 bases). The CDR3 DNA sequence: TGTGCCAGCAGTCCTAGGGGAGGGGTTGGTCAGCCCCAGCATTTT. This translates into CASSPRGGVGQPQHF.